One TCR beta chain is described in this entry. This clonotype was observed many times. What antigen it recognizes has not been identified. No qualities accompany the bases; no much larger clone lies one base away. The sample is drawn from a study of prognosis after radiotherapy for stage I lung cancer (dated by TCRdb to the early 2020s). Some background on the complete study: Around 18 stage I NSCLC patients were enrolled in Nanjing, China, between 2018 and January 2019. After SBRT, distant metastases developed in about 20% of the 19 patients at a median of approximately seven months, while the remaining 15 patients had no significant progression. The study sequenced about 38 blood samples from roughly 19 patients, one before and one after SBRT per patient. Every patient was regarded as medically inoperable, because of comorbidities in over ten cases and refusal of surgery in over five cases. Peripheral blood TCR beta repertoires were profiled in stage I NSCLC patients before and after stereotactic body radiotherapy, and the repertoires were related to distant failure. SBRT was delivered in 3 to 5 fractions with a biologically effective dose of at least 100 Gy, and image-guided IMRT or VMAT was used for delivery. The cohort included under 15 men and roughly 6 women, with a median age of approximately 73 years and a range of about 50 to 90 years. SBRT was not combined with any concurrent therapy in any patient. On tumor histology, some 11 patients had adenocarcinoma and roughly 7 had squamous cell carcinoma. Enrolled patients comprised about 13 with newly diagnosed primary stage I lung tumors and several with oligometastatic NSCLC after surgical resection of the primary tumor.

All patients had node-negative disease on CT and PET/CT, and none had a history of other malignancies or had previously received chemotherapy or radiotherapy. At each of two time points, about 6.3 milliliters of peripheral venous blood were collected in EDTA tubes. Ficoll-Paque Plus density-gradient centrifugation was used to isolate PBMCs. Immediately after collection, samples were stored at -80 degrees C until analysis. On the study overall, not on this receptor specifically: The study was limited by the small cohort and short follow-up, and independent validation of the study findings is required. All reported P values were unadjusted for multiple comparisons. Tumor specificity of expanded TCR clones was not determined. Differences by metastasis status were reportedly seen in TRBV and TRBJ usage frequencies, involving two V genes at baseline and, after SBRT, 9 or 10 V genes and two J genes. After SBRT, the count of unique TCR clones dropped from a median of around 10,000 beforehand to about 7,000 afterward (Wilcoxon paired P=0.011). Post-SBRT Shannon entropy and its change from baseline were lower in patients who developed distant metastases; baseline Shannon entropy was not associated with metastases.

Two rounds of multiplex PCR were used to amplify the TCR beta CDR3 region from genomic DNA. In the first PCR round, primers specific to each TRBV and TRBJ gene were used, and the primer sequences were filed in Chinese patent CN105087789A. Universal primers were used in the second round of PCR. The Roche High Pure PCR Template Preparation Kit was used to extract genomic DNA from frozen PBMCs. Paired-end sequencing with 151 bp reads was performed on the libraries using an Illumina HiSeq 3000. The study's processing was this. CutAdapt was used to remove raw reads lacking the multiplex PCR primer sequences. Using PEAR, the high-quality paired reads were merged into contigs. TRB V, D and J gene segments were assigned to each contig with MiXCR by alignment to reference sequences. CDR3 sequences were clustered by base quality and sequence similarity to remove sequencing errors. Diversity was measured as Shannon entropy normalized by the natural log of productive TCR sequence number. To get clonality, Shannon entropy was divided by the natural log of the number of unique clonotypes, and that result was subtracted from one. Using the Youden index from ROC curves, the researchers picked the repertoire-metric cut-offs for progression-free survival, and all analyses were carried out in R 3.5.3. TCRdb passed the public sequencing reads through fastp at Q25 and MiXCR, retaining productive beta sequences. Every CDR3 protein is listed once, alongside the most common genes and DNA of its rows. In this record, the V and J calls reflect TCRdb's handling and not the investigators' own analysis. The sample table lists fewer than 40,000 distinct CDR3 sequences, less than 40% of them with a count of one. Roughly 17% of the sample rests with the top ten.

Reading from cysteine to phenylalanine, the CDR3 counts 12 amino acids. Only the CDR3 DNA stays, 36 bases, in frame from base 1. V and J are truncated by 6 bases and 6 bases respectively, leaving an intervening sequence of 11 bases. From the germline V gene, CDR1 is MNHEY and CDR2 is SVGEGT. The TCR comes from a donor of 50 years or more with non-small cell lung cancer. The sample consisted of PBMCs, taken before or after stereotactic body radiation therapy (not recorded which). In this chain, TRBV6-2 or TRBV6-3 is recombined with TRBJ1-1, with no reliable assignment of the D segment. CDR3 loop: CASSRNGAEAFF. The nucleotide sequence is TGTGCCAGCAGCCGAAACGGGGCTGAAGCTTTCTTT.